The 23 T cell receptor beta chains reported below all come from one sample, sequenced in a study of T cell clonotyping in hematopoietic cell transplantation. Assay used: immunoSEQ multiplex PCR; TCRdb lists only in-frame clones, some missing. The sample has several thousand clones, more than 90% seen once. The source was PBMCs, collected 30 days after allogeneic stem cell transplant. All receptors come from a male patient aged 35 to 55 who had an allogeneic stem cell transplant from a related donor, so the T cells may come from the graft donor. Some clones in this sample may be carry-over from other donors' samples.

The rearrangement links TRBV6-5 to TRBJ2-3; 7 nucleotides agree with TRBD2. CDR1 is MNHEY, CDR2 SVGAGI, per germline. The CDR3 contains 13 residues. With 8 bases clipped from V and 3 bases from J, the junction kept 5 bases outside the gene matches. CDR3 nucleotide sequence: TGTGCCAGCCGACTAGCTGTGACAGATACGCAGTATTTT. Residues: CASRLAVTDTQYF.

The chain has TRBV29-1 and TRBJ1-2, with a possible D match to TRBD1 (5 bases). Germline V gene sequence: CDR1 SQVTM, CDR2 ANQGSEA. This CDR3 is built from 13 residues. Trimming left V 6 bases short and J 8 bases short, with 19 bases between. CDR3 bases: TGCAGCGTGGGGAGGGACCACACGGGCGGCTACACCTTC. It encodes CSVGRDHTGGYTF.

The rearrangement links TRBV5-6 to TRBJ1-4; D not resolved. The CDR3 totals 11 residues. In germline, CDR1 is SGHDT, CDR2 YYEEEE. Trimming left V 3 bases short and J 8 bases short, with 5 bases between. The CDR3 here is CASSYREKLFF. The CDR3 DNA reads TGTGCCAGCAGCTATCGGGAAAAACTGTTTTTT.

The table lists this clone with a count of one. The DNA for the CDR3 is TGTGCCATCAGAGCAGGGCCAACTAGCACAGATACGCAGTATTTT. This codes for CAIRAGPTSTDTQYF. The V and J genes are TRBV10-3 and TRBJ2-3; D perhaps matches TRBD1 (5 bases). Germline CDR1 reads ENHRY; CDR2 reads SYGVKD. V gave up 6 bases and J gave up 0 bases, with 13 bases separating them. CDR3 size: 15 residues.

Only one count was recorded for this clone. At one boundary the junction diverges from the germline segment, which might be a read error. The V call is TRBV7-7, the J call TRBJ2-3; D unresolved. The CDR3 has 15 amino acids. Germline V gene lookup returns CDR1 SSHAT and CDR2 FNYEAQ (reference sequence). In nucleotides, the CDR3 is TGTGCTAGCAGCTTGGCCCTCGTTACCCCCGAGACGCAGTATTTT. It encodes CASSLALVTPETQYF. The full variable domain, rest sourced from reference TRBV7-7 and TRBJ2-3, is GAGVSQSPRYKVTKRGQDVTLRCDPISSHATLYWYQQALGQGPEFLTYFNYEAQPDKSGLPSDRFSAERPEGSISTLTIQRTEQRDSAMYRCASSLALVTPETQYFGPGTRLTVL.

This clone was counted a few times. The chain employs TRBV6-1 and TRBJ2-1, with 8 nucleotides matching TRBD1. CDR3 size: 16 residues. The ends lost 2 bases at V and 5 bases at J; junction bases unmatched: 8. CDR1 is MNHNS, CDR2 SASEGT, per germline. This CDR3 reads CASSELVGTGDNEQFF. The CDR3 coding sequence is TGTGCCAGCAGTGAATTGGTGGGGACAGGAGACAATGAGCAGTTCTTC.

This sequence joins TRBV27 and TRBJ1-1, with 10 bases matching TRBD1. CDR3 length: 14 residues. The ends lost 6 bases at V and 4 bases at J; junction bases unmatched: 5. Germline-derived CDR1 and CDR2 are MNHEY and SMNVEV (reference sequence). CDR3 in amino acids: CASRQTGGGTEAFF. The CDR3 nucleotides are TGTGCCAGCAGACAGACAGGGGGCGGCACTGAAGCTTTCTTT.

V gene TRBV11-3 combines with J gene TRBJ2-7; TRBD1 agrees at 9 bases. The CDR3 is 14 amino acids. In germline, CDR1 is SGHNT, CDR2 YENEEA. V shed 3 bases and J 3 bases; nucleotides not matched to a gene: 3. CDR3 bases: TGTGCCAGCAGCTTCCGGGACAGGGACTACGAGCAGTACTTC. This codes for CASSFRDRDYEQYF.

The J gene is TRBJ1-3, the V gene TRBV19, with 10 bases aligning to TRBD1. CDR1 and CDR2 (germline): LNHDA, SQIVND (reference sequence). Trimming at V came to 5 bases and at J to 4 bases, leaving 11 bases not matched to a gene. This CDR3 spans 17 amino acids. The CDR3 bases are TGTGCCAGTAGTGCCTCGCACACGGGACAGGGGGGAAACACCATATATTTT. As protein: CASSASHTGQGGNTIYF.

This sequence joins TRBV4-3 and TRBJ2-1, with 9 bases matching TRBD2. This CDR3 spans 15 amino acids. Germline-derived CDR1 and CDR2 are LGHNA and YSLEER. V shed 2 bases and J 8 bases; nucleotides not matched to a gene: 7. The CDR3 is CASSQQGSGGYEQFF. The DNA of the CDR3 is TGCGCCAGCAGCCAACAGGGTAGCGGGGGCTATGAGCAGTTCTTC.

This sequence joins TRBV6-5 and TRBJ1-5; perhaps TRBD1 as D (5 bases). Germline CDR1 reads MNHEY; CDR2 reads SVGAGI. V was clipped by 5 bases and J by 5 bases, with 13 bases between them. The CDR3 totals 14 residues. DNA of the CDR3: TGTGCCAGCAGTAAAACGGGGGGTTATCAGCCCCAGCATTTT. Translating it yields CASSKTGGYQPQHF.

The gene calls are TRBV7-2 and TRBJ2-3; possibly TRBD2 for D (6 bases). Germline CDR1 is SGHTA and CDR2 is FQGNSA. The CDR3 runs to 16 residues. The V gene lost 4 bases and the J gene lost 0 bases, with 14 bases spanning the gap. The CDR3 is CASSWGGQRSTDTQYF. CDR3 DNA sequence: TGTGCCAGCAGCTGGGGAGGTCAACGCAGCACAGATACGCAGTATTTT.

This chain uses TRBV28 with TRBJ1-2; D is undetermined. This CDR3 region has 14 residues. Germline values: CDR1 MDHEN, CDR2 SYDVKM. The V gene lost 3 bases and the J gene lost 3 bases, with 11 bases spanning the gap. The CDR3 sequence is CASSFVEGYYGYTF. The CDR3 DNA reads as TGTGCCAGCAGTTTCGTCGAAGGTTACTATGGCTACACCTTC.

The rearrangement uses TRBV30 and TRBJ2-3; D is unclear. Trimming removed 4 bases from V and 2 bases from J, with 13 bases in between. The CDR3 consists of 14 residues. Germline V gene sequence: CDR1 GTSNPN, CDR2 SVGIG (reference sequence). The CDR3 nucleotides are TGTGCCTGGAAGGCGGACCCCAACACAGATACGCAGTATTTT. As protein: CAWKADPNTDTQYF. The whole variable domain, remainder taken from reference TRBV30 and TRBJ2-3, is SQTIHQWPATLVQPVGSPLSLECTVEGTSNPNLYWYRQAAGRGLQLLFYSVGIGQISSEVPQNLSASRPQDRQFILSSKKLLLSDSGFYLCAWKADPNTDTQYFGPGTRLTVL.

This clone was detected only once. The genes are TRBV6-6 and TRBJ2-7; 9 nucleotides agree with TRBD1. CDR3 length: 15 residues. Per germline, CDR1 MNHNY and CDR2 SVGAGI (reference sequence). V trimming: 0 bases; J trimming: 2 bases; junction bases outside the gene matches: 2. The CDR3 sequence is CASSYSTGGPYEQYF. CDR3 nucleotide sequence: TGTGCCAGCAGTTACTCGACAGGGGGGCCCTACGAGCAGTACTTC.

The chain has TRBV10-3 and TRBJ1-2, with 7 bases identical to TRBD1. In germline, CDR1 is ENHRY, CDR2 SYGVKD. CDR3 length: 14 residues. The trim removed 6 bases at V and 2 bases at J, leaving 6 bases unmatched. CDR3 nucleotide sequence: TGTGCCATCAGCCGACAGGGATCAAACTATGGCTACACCTTC. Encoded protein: CAISRQGSNYGYTF.

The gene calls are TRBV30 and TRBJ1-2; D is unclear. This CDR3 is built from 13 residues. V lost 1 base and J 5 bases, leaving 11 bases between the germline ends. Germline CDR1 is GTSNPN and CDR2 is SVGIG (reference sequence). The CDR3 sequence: CAWSAQMGYGYTF. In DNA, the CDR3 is TGTGCCTGGAGTGCCCAGATGGGGTATGGCTACACCTTC. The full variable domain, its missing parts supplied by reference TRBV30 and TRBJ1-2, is SQTIHQWPATLVQPVGSPLSLECTVEGTSNPNLYWYRQAAGRGLQLLFYSVGIGQISSEVPQNLSASRPQDRQFILSSKKLLLSDSGFYLCAWSAQMGYGYTFGSGTRLTVV.

CDR3 DNA: TGTGCCAGCAGCGTAGGTAGGTGGGATGAAGCTTTCTTT. Amino acid sequence: CASSVGRWDEAFF. V usage is TRBV9 and J usage is TRBJ1-1; no firm D call. The CDR3 runs to 13 residues. Germline assignment: CDR1 SGDLS and CDR2 YYNGEE. V was shortened by 0 bases and J by 7 bases, with 10 bases between the two germline ends. The variable domain in full, completed from reference TRBV9 and TRBJ1-1, reads DSGVTQTPKHLITATGQRVTLRCSPRSGDLSVYWYQQSLDQGLQFLIQYYNGEERAKGNILERFSAQQFPDLHSELNLSSLELGDSALYFCASSVGRWDEAFFGQGTRLTVV.

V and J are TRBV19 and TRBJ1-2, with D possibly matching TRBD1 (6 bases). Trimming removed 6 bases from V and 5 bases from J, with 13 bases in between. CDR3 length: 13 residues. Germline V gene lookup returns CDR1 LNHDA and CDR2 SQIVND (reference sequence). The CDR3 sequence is CASSPTGLYGYTF. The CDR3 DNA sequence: TGTGCCAGTAGCCCGACAGGACTATATGGCTACACCTTC.

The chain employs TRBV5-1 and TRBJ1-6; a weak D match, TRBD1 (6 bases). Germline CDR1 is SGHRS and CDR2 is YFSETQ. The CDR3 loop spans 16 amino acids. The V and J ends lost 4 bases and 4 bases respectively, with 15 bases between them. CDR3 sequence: CASSPGDTRYNSPLHF. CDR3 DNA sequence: TGCGCCAGCAGCCCCGGGGACACCCGTTATAATTCACCCCTCCACTTT.

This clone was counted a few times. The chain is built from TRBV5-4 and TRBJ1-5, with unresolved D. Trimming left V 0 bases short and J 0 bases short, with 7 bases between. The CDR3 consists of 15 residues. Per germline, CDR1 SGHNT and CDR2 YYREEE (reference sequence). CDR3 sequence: CASSLEEDSNQPQHF. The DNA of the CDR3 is TGTGCCAGCAGCTTGGAGGAGGATAGCAATCAGCCCCAGCATTTT.

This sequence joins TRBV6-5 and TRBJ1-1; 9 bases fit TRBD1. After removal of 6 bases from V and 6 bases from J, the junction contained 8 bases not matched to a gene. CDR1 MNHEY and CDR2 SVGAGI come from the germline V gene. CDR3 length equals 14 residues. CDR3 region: CASSREDRGSEAFF. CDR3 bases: TGTGCCAGCAGCCGAGAGGACAGGGGCTCTGAAGCTTTCTTT.

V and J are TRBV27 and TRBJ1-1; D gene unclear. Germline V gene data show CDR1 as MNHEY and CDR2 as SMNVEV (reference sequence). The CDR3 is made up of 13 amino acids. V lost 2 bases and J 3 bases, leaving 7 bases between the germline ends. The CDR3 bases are TGTGCCAGCAGTTTAATCAGTTACACTGAAGCTTTCTTT. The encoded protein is CASSLISYTEAFF.